The T cell receptor (beta chain) described here comes from a study of T cell repertoires in cytomegalovirus infection. Study-wide context: Public TCR beta signatures provided an indication of both CMV infection and a matching HLA type. Study-wide findings and caveats: Clonotype analysis showed dominance of the ex vivo response by HLA-C-restricted CMV-specific TCR beta clonotypes. Based on cumulative public TCR beta family frequency, carriers of CMV plus the relevant HLA were identified.

At least ten counts were recorded for this clonotype. Its antigen is currently unknown. TCRdb re-analysed the reads in MiXCR, keeping a single row per CDR3 protein. The sample yields fewer than 250,000 distinct CDR3 sequences, approximately 13% seen once. The length of the CDR3 is 15 residues. Trimming at V came to 5 bases and at J to 4 bases, leaving 10 bases not matched to a gene. Germline lookup yields CDR1 SGHTA and CDR2 FQGNSA. Sequencing used PBMCs. V gene TRBV7-2 combines with J gene TRBJ2-7; 8 nucleotides match TRBD1. The sequence derives from a human donor in good health (CMV status not recorded). Some clones in this sample may be carry-over from other donors' samples. The CDR3 loop reads CASSIGTGTGYEQYF. CDR3 coding DNA: TGTGCCAGCAGCATCGGGACAGGTACAGGTTACGAGCAGTACTTC.